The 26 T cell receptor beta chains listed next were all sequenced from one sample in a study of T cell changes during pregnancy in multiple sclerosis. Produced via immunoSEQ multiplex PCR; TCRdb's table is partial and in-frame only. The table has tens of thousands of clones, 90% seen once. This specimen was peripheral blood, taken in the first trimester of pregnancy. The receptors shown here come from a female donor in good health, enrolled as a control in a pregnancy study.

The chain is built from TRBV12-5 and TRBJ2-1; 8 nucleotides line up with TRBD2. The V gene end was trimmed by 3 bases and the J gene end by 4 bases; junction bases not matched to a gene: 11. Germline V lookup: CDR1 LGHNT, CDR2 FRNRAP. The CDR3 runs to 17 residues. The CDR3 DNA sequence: TGTGCTAGTGGTTTAGGGGTACGGGGGGGACTGTACAATGAGCAGTTCTTC. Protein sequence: CASGLGVRGGLYNEQFF.

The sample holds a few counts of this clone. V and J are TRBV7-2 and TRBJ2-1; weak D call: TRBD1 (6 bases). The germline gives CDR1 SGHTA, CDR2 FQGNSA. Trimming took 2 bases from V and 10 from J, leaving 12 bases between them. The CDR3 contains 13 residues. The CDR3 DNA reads TGTGCCAGCAGCTTATTAAGGGGGTACGAGCAGTTCTTC. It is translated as CASSLLRGYEQFF.

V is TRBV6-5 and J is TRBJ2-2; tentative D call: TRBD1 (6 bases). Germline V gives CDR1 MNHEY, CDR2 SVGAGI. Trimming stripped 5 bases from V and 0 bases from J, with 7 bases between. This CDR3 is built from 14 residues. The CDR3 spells CASSAGANTGELFF. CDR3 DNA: TGTGCCAGCAGTGCAGGGGCGAACACCGGGGAGCTGTTTTTT.

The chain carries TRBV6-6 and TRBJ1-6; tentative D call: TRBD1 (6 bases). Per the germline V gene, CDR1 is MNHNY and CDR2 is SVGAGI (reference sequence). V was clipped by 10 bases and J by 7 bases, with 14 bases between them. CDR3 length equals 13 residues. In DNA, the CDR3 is TGTGCCATAAGGGACAAACAAAATTCACCCCTCCACTTT. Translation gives CAIRDKQNSPLHF.

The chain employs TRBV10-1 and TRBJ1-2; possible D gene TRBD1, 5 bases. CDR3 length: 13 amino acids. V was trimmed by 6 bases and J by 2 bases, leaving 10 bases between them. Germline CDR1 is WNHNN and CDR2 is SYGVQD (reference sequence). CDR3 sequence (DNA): TGCGCCAGCAGCCTGACAGCAAACTATGGCTACACCTTC. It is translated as CASSLTANYGYTF.

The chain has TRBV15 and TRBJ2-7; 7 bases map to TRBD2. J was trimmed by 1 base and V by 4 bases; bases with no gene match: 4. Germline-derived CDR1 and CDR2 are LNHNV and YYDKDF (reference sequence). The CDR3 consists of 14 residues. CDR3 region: CATSIGGSSYEQYF. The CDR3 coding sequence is TGTGCCACCAGCATAGGCGGGAGTTCCTACGAGCAGTACTTC.

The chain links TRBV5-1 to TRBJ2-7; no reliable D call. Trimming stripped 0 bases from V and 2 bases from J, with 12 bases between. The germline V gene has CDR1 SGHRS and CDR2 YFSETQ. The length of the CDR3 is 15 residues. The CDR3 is CASSLEEHQPYEQYF. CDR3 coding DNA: TGCGCCAGCAGCTTGGAGGAGCACCAACCCTACGAGCAGTACTTC.

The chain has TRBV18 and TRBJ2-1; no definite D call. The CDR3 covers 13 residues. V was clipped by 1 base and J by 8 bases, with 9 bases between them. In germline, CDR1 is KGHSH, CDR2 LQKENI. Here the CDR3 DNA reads TGTGCCAGCTCACCACGCCGAGAGCATGAGCAGTTCTTC. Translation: CASSPRREHEQFF.

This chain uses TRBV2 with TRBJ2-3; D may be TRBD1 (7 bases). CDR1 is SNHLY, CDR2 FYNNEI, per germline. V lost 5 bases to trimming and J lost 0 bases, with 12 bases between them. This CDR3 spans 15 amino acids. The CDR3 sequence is CASSTGDSSTDTQYF. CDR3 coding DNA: TGTGCCAGCAGTACGGGGGACAGTAGCACAGATACGCAGTATTTT.

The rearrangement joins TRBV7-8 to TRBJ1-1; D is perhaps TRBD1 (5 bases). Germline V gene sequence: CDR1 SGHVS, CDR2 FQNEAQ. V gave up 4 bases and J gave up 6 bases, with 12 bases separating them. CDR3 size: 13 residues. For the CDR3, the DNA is TGTGCCAGCAGCTCAACAGGTCCTTCTGAAGCTTTCTTT. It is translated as CASSSTGPSEAFF.

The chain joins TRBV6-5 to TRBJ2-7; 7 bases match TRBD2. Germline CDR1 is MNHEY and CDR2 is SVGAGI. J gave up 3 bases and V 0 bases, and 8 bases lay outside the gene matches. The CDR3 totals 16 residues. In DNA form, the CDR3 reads TGTGCCAGCAGTTACTCAGTTGCGGGGGATCGCTACGAGCAGTACTTC. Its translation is CASSYSVAGDRYEQYF.

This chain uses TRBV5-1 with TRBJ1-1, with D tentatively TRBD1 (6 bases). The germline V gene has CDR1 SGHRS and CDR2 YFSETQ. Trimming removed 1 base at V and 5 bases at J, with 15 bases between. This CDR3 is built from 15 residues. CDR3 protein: CASSLSSRGITEAFF. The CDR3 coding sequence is TGCGCCAGCAGCTTGTCTTCCAGGGGTATTACTGAAGCTTTCTTT. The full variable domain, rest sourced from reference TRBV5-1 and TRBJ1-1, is KAGVTQTPRYLIKTRGQQVTLSCSPISGHRSVSWYQQTPGQGLQFLFEYFSETQRNKGNFPGRFSGRQFSNSRSEMNVSTLELGDSALYLCASSLSSRGITEAFFGQGTRLTVV.

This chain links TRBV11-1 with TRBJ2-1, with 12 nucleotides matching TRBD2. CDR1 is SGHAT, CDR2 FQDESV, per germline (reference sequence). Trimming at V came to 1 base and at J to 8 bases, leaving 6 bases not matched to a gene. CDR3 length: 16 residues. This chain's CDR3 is CASSLGRLAGDDEQFF. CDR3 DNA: TGTGCCAGCAGCTTAGGACGACTAGCGGGAGATGATGAGCAGTTCTTC.

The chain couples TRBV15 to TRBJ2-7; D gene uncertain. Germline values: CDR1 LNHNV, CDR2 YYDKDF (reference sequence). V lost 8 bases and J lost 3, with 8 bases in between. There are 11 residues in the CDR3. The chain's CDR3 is CATGQNYEQYF. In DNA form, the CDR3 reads TGTGCCACCGGGCAGAACTACGAGCAGTACTTC.

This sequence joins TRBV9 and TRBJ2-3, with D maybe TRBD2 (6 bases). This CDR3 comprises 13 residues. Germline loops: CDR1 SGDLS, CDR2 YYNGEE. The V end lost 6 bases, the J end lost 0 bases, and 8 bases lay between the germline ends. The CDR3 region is CASTLASTDTQYF. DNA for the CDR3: TGTGCCAGCACCCTAGCGAGCACAGATACGCAGTATTTT.

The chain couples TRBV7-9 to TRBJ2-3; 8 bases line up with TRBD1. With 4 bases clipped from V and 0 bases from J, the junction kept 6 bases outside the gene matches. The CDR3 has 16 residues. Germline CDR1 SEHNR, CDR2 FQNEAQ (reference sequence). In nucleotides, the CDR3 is TGTGCCAGCAGCTCCCAGGGGGCGACGAGCACAGATACGCAGTATTTT. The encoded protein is CASSSQGATSTDTQYF.

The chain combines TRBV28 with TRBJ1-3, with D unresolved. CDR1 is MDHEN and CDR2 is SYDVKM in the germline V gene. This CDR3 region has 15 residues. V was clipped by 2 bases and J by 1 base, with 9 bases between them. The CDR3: CASSLLTVSGNTIYF. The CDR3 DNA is TGTGCCAGCAGTTTACTAACAGTTTCTGGAAACACCATATATTTT. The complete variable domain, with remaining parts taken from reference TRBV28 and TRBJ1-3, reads DVKVTQSSRYLVKRTGEKVFLECVQDMDHENMFWYRQDPGLGLRLIYFSYDVKMKEKGDIPEGYSVSREKKERFSLILESASTNQTSMYLCASSLLTVSGNTIYFGEGSWLTVV.

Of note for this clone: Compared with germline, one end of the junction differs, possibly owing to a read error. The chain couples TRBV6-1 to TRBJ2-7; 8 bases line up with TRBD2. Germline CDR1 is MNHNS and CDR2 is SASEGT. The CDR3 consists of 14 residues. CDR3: CASREAGVFYEQYF. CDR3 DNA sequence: TGTGCCAGCAGAGAAGCGGGAGTCTTTTACGAGCAGTACTTC.

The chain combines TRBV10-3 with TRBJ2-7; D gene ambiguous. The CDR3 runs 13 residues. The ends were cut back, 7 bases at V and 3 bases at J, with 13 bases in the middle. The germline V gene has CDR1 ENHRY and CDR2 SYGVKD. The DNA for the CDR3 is TGTGCCATCAACACCGCGGTTAACTACGAGCAGTACTTC. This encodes CAINTAVNYEQYF.

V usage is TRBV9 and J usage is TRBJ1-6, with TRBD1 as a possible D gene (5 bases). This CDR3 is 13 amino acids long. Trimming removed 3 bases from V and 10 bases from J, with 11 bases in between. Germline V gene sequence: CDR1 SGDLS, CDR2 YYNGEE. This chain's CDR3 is CASSALSGSPLHF. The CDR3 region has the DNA TGTGCCAGCAGCGCATTATCAGGGTCACCCCTCCACTTT.

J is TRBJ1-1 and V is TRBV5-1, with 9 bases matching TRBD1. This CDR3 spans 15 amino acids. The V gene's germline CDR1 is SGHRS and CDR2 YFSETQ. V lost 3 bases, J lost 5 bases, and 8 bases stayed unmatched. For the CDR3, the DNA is TGCGCCAGCAGCTCCGGGACAGGGAGGTGGACTGAAGCTTTCTTT. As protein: CASSSGTGRWTEAFF. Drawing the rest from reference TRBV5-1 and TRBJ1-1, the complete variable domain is KAGVTQTPRYLIKTRGQQVTLSCSPISGHRSVSWYQQTPGQGLQFLFEYFSETQRNKGNFPGRFSGRQFSNSRSEMNVSTLELGDSALYLCASSSGTGRWTEAFFGQGTRLTVV.

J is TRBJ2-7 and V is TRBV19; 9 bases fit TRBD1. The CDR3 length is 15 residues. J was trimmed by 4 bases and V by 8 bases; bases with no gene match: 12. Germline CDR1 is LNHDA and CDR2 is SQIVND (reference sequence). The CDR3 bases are TGTGCCAGTGGACTCCCGGGACAGGGTTCGTACGAGCAGTACTTC. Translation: CASGLPGQGSYEQYF.

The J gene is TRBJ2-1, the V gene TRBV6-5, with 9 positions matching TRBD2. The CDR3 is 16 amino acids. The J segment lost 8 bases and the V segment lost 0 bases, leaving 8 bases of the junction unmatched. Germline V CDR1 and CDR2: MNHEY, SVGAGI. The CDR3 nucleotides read TGTGCCAGCAGTTACTCAGGGCGGGGGGGCCGAGATGAGCAGTTCTTC. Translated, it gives CASSYSGRGGRDEQFF.

In DNA, the CDR3 is TGTGCCAGTAGAGGGACTAGCGGGACCAGGGGGACCACCGGGGAGCTGTTTTTT. Protein product: CASRGTSGTRGTTGELFF. The chain is built from TRBV5-6 and TRBJ2-2; 13 bases align to TRBD2. Per the germline V gene, CDR1 is SGHDT and CDR2 is YYEEEE. This CDR3 spans 18 amino acids. Unmatched junction bases numbered 14, after V lost 8 bases and J lost 4 bases. Together with reference TRBV5-6 and TRBJ2-2, the CDR3 gives the full variable domain: DAGVTQSPTHLIKTRGQQVTLRCSPKSGHDTVSWYQQALGQGPQFIFQYYEEEERQRGNFPDRFSGHQFPNYSSELNVNALLLGDSALYLCASRGTSGTRGTTGELFFGEGSRLTVL.

The DNA for the CDR3 is TGTGCCTGGAGCCCTAAGACAGGGTGGAATGAGCAGTTCTTC. Translated, it gives CAWSPKTGWNEQFF. The chain uses TRBV30 and TRBJ2-1; 7 bases are a match to TRBD1. CDR1 and CDR2 (germline): GTSNPN, SVGIG (reference sequence). With 3 bases clipped from V and 7 bases from J, the junction kept 9 bases outside the gene matches. The CDR3 length is 14 residues.

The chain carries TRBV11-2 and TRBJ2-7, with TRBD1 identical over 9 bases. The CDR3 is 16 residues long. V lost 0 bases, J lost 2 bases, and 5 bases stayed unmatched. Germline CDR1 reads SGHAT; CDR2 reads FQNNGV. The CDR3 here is CASSLEGRTGAYEQYF. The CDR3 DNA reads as TGTGCCAGCAGCTTAGAGGGTCGGACAGGGGCCTACGAGCAGTACTTC.